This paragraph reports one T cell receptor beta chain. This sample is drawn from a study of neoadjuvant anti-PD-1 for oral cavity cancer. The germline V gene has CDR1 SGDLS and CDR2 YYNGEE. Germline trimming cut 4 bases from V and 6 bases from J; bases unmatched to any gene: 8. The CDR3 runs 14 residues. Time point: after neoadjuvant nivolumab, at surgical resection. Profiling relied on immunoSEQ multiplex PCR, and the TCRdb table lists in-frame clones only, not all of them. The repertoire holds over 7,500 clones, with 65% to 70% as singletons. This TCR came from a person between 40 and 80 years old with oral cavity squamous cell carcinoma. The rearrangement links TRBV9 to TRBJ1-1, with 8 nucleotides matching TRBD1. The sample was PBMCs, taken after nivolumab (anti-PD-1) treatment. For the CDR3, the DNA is TGTGCCAGCAGCAAAGGAGGACAGGGAGCTGAAGCTTTCTTT. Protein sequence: CASSKGGQGAEAFF.